Below, 3 T cell receptor beta chains from the same sample are listed, as sequenced in a study of T cell clones after liver transplantation. This table comes from immunoSEQ multiplex PCR, and its TCRdb copy is limited to in-frame clones, with some not included. The sample carries tens of thousands of clones, about 82% recorded once. Source: CD4+ T cells from blood, taken just over 45 months after liver transplant. These receptors were obtained from a human patient who received a liver transplant. Some of these T cells may belong to the graft donor.

The chain recombines TRBV11-2 with TRBJ2-7; TRBD2 aligns across 10 bases. The trim removed 5 bases at V and 4 bases at J, leaving 8 bases unmatched. The CDR3 consists of 15 residues. Germline V CDR1 and CDR2: SGHAT, FQNNGV. CDR3 residues: CASSPRTSGAYEQYF. CDR3 nucleotides: TGTGCCAGCAGCCCCCGCACTAGCGGGGCTTACGAGCAGTACTTC.

This clone was detected only once. This chain links TRBV7-2 with TRBJ1-4; TRBD1 aligns across 7 bases. The CDR3 runs to 16 residues. Germline assignment: CDR1 SGHTA and CDR2 FQGNSA. The V segment lost 4 bases and the J segment 5 bases; nucleotides outside the gene matches: 10. In DNA form, the CDR3 reads TGTGCCAGCAGCTCCCAGGGGGGCAGGGGGAATGAAAAACTGTTTTTT. Its translation: CASSSQGGRGNEKLFF.

This clone was recorded once. The chain combines TRBV28 with TRBJ2-7; D ambiguous. Germline CDR1 and CDR2: MDHEN and SYDVKM. This CDR3 region has 13 residues. With 7 bases removed from V and 2 bases from J, the gap between germline ends came to 12 bases. CDR3 loop: CASTSELPYEQYF. CDR3 sequence (DNA): TGTGCCAGCACGAGCGAGTTACCCTACGAGCAGTACTTC.